Below are 26 T cell receptor beta chains sequenced from a single sample in a study of blood T cells in healthy people across ages. Through a sample-barcoded 5' primer and a J-beta primer mix, a second PCR was run for roughly 7 to 12 cycles. TCRdb passed the 5' RACE reads through MiXCR, listing each CDR3 protein once. The profile shows 630,000 or so distinct CDR3 sequences, 32% of them singletons. The material sequenced was blood. These receptors were obtained from a woman over 75 in good health.

This clonotype was recorded a few times. Just one base apart from a much larger clone, this may be a read error. The rearrangement joins TRBV6-2 or TRBV6-3 to TRBJ2-1, with 9 bases fitting TRBD1. The end of the DNA fits TRBJ2-7 better, so the J call may be wrong. The germline CDR1 and CDR2 sequences are MNHEY and SVGEGT. This CDR3 contains 15 residues. The CDR3: CASSTTGGFYNEQYF. The CDR3 DNA reads as TGTGCCAGCAGCACGACAGGGGGATTCTACAATGAGCAGTACTTC.

The chain employs TRBV29-1 and TRBJ1-1, with 9 positions matching TRBD1. The CDR3 extends over 13 amino acids. After removal of 4 bases from V and 7 bases from J, the junction contained 7 bases not matched to a gene. Germline V gene lookup returns CDR1 SQVTM and CDR2 ANQGSEA. The CDR3 coding sequence is TGCAGCGTTGCCCGGACAGGGGACCTTGAAGCTTTCTTT. It codes for CSVARTGDLEAFF.

The chain couples TRBV6-1 to TRBJ1-4, with 7 nucleotides matching TRBD1. In germline, CDR1 is MNHNS, CDR2 SASEGT. Trimming at V came to 2 bases and at J to 7 bases, leaving 4 bases not matched to a gene. The CDR3 sequence is 14 residues long. The CDR3: CASSERPGGEKLFF. The CDR3 DNA reads as TGTGCCAGCAGTGAACGACCAGGGGGTGAAAAACTGTTTTTT.

With regard to this clonotype: This may be a read error: a much more frequent sequence differs by one nucleotide. The chain uses TRBV27 and TRBJ2-1; TRBD2 is a possible D gene (5 bases). The DNA end is a closer match to TRBJ2-7, so the J assignment may be wrong. In germline, CDR1 is MNHEY, CDR2 SMNVEV (reference sequence). The CDR3 spans 13 residues. For the CDR3, the DNA is TGTGCCAGCAAGCCGGACTCGGTCAATGAGCAGTACTTC. Translated: CASKPDSVNEQYF.

A note on this clonotype: Since a much larger clone is just one base distant, this may be a read error. The chain is built from TRBV18 and TRBJ1-5, with D perhaps TRBD1 (5 bases). Trimming took 6 bases from V and 4 from J, leaving 13 bases between them. This CDR3 is built from 14 residues. In germline, CDR1 is KGHSH, CDR2 LQKENI. The chain's CDR3 is CASSVSGTNQPQHF. The CDR3 DNA reads TGTGCCAGCTCCGTCAGTGGGACTAATCAGCCCCAGCATTTT.

The rearrangement uses TRBV5-1 and TRBJ1-4, with TRBD1 as a possible D gene (5 bases). CDR1 and CDR2 (germline): SGHRS, YFSETQ. Trimming took off 2 bases at V and 4 bases at J, with 18 bases between the two ends. The CDR3 totals 17 residues. For the CDR3, the DNA is TGCGCCAGCAGCTTTCGGGTGCTGGGACCGAGTAATGAAAAACTGTTTTTT. It encodes CASSFRVLGPSNEKLFF.

The J gene is TRBJ2-7, the V gene TRBV11-2, with D hard to call. Looked up from germline, CDR1 is SGHAT and CDR2 is FQNNGV. Trimming cost V 3 bases and J 0 bases, with 6 bases left between them. This CDR3 spans 13 amino acids. The CDR3 region is CASSFVDSYEQYF. The CDR3 nucleotides are TGTGCCAGCAGCTTTGTCGACTCCTACGAGCAGTACTTC.

The genes are TRBV29-1 and TRBJ2-4; 9 bases map to TRBD1. The DNA end favors TRBJ2-7, so the J call may be wrong. CDR1 SQVTM and CDR2 ANQGSEA come from the germline V gene. The CDR3 spans 15 residues. The CDR3 loop is CSVETGQGQVYEQYF. CDR3 in DNA: TGCAGCGTTGAAACCGGACAGGGGCAAGTATACGAGCAGTACTTC.

In regard to this clonotype: Given a much more abundant clone one base away, this may be a read error. This chain connects TRBV4-1 to TRBJ1-4; the D gene is possibly TRBD1 (6 bases). From germline, CDR1 is MGHRA and CDR2 YSYEKL. CDR3 size: 12 residues. The CDR3 is CASSDRREKLYF. For the CDR3, the DNA is TGCGCCAGCTCGGACAGAAGAGAAAAACTGTATTTT.

This clonotype was seen a few times. V and J are TRBV27 and TRBJ1-1; weak D call: TRBD1 (6 bases). V was shortened by 6 bases and J by 4 bases, with 18 bases between the two germline ends. Germline V lookup: CDR1 MNHEY, CDR2 SMNVEV (reference sequence). The CDR3 is 15 residues long. Written as DNA, the CDR3 is TGTGCCAGCAGACTGGAAGGGGGTAGGAGCACTGAAGCTTTCTTT. This codes for CASRLEGGRSTEAFF.

This clonotype was seen more than once but under ten times. A read error is possible here, since a much larger clone lies one base away. V gene TRBV9 combines with J gene TRBJ2-1; D not certain. The DNA end lines up better with TRBJ2-7; the J call may be wrong. Germline V gene data show CDR1 as SGDLS and CDR2 as YYNGEE. The CDR3 sequence is 12 residues long. The CDR3 DNA reads as TGTGCCAGCAGCGCCCGCTACAATGAGCAGTACTTC. This translates into CASSARYNEQYF.

This clonotype was picked up a small number of times. The junction departs from the called germline gene at one end, perhaps through a read error. This chain joins TRBV3-1 and TRBJ1-5; the D gene is possibly TRBD1 (6 bases). CDR1 and CDR2 (germline): LGHDT, YNNKEL (reference sequence). The CDR3 is 15 residues long. In nucleotides, the CDR3 is TGTGCCAGCAGCCAAGGAACAGGGAGCAATCAGCCCCCGCATTTT. Translation: CASSQGTGSNQPPHF.

The rearrangement uses TRBV6-1 and TRBJ2-5; 13 nucleotides match TRBD2. The germline CDR1 and CDR2 sequences are MNHNS and SASEGT. The J segment lost 1 base and the V segment lost 5 bases, leaving 10 bases of the junction unmatched. The CDR3 is 18 residues long. Here the CDR3 reads CASSLSPGLAGSQETQYF. The DNA of the CDR3 is TGTGCCAGCAGTCTCTCTCCGGGACTAGCGGGGAGCCAAGAGACCCAGTACTTC.

V is TRBV6-5 and J is TRBJ1-5; 7 bases are a match to TRBD1. Germline assignment: CDR1 MNHEY and CDR2 SVGAGI. CDR3 length: 14 amino acids. V lost 2 bases to trimming and J lost 6 bases; unmatched junction nucleotides: 4. The CDR3 region has the DNA TGTGCCAGCAGTTACACACAGGGGTTTCAGCCCCAGCATTTT. It codes for CASSYTQGFQPQHF.

This clonotype was observed many times. This chain joins TRBV3-1 and TRBJ1-2, with 8 positions matching TRBD1. Losses at the gene ends were 0 bases for V and 8 bases for J; bases not matched to a gene: 5. Looked up from germline, CDR1 is LGHDT and CDR2 is YNNKEL (reference sequence). The CDR3 sequence is 14 residues long. CDR3 DNA sequence: TGTGCCAGCAGCCAAGATCTACAGGGGGGAGGCTACACCTTC. This sequence encodes CASSQDLQGGGYTF.

At least ten counts were recorded for this clonotype. This chain connects TRBV6-2 or TRBV6-3 to TRBJ2-5, with 9 bases lining up with TRBD1. After removal of 6 bases from V and 2 bases from J, the junction contained 22 bases not matched to a gene. Germline values: CDR1 MNHEY, CDR2 SVGEGT. The CDR3 consists of 20 residues. CDR3 in DNA: TGTGCCAGCAGGCCACAGGGGGCCGGGACTACCCTTAGACCTCAAGAGACCCAGTACTTC. It encodes CASRPQGAGTTLRPQETQYF.

Worth noting for this clonotype: This may arise from a read error, as a much more abundant clone is one base away. The chain couples TRBV12-3 or TRBV12-4 to TRBJ2-1; 11 bases are shared with TRBD2. The CDR3 loop spans 16 amino acids. CDR3 coding DNA: TGTGCCACAGCCTCACCGGGACTAGCGGTTTACAATGAGCAGTGCTTC. Translation gives CATASPGLAVYNEQCF.

J is TRBJ2-7 and V is TRBV20-1; D call uncertain. V lost 0 bases, J lost 1 base, and 7 bases lay in between. Germline V gene sequence: CDR1 DFQATT, CDR2 SNEGSKA (reference sequence). The CDR3 has 13 residues. The CDR3 protein is CSARDTNSYEQYF. The CDR3 region has the DNA TGCAGTGCTAGAGATACAAATTCCTACGAGCAGTACTTC.

The chain employs TRBV29-1 and TRBJ2-5; 7 bases align to TRBD1. V was pared by 6 bases and J by 1 base, with 8 bases of the junction left unmatched. CDR1 SQVTM and CDR2 ANQGSEA come from the germline V gene. The CDR3 is made up of 14 amino acids. For the CDR3, the DNA is TGCAGCGTGAGAATCTGGACAGGCCAAGAGACCCAGTACTTC. Translating it yields CSVRIWTGQETQYF.

Notes on this clonotype: This may arise from a read error, as a much more abundant clone is one base away. The chain is built from TRBV28 and TRBJ2-1; D remains ambiguous. There are 14 residues in the CDR3. Germline lookup yields CDR1 MDHEN and CDR2 SYDVKM. The CDR3 DNA follows: TGTACCAGCAGTTCGGCCCGCTCCTACAATGAGCAGTTCTTC. Its protein product is CTSSSARSYNEQFF.

This clonotype was seen repeatedly, ten times or more. The gene calls are TRBV2 and TRBJ2-1; the D gene is possibly TRBD2 (6 bases). The ends were cut back, 3 bases at V and 1 base at J, with 10 bases in the middle. Germline CDR1 SNHLY, CDR2 FYNNEI. The CDR3 is made up of 15 amino acids. Written as DNA, the CDR3 is TGTGCCAGCAGTGAGGGGGGACTTTCCTACAATGAGCAGTTCTTC. Amino acids: CASSEGGLSYNEQFF.

There are a few counts of this clonotype. V gene TRBV29-1 combines with J gene TRBJ2-7; either TRBD1 or TRBD2 may supply D (5 bases each). This CDR3 comprises 12 residues. V gave up 6 bases and J gave up 7 bases, with 16 bases separating them. CDR1 SQVTM and CDR2 ANQGSEA come from the germline V gene. The CDR3 sequence: CSVLGAPREQYF. The CDR3 coding sequence is TGCAGCGTCCTCGGGGCCCCCAGAGAGCAGTACTTC.

This clonotype was seen repeatedly, ten times or more. V usage is TRBV5-5 and J usage is TRBJ2-1; D is possibly TRBD1 (6 bases). Germline CDR1 SGHKS, CDR2 YYEKEE (reference sequence). Trimming cost V 1 base and J 5 bases, with 13 bases left between them. The CDR3 has 15 amino acids. In DNA form, the CDR3 reads TGTGCCAGCAGCTTGAGGGGGACCCAGGACAATGAGCAGTTCTTC. This encodes CASSLRGTQDNEQFF. Complete variable domain (other parts from reference TRBV5-5 and TRBJ2-1): DAGVTQSPTHLIKTRGQQVTLRCSPISGHKSVSWYQQVLGQGPQFIFQYYEKEERGRGNFPDRFSARQFPNYSSELNVNALLLGDSALYLCASSLRGTQDNEQFFGPGTRLTVL.

This CDR3 reads CASSLGTGMNTEAFF. CDR3 DNA sequence: TGTGCCAGCAGTTTAGGGACAGGGATGAACACTGAAGCTTTCTTT. The chain employs TRBV27 and TRBJ1-1; 9 bases fit TRBD1. Germline CDR1 and CDR2: MNHEY and SMNVEV (reference sequence). The CDR3 totals 15 residues. With 2 bases clipped from V and 0 bases from J, the junction kept 1 base outside the gene matches.

A few counts support this clonotype. A much larger clone sits a single nucleotide away, making a read error possible. This chain connects TRBV7-2 to TRBJ1-5; 10 bases align to TRBD1. J was trimmed by 6 bases and V by 3 bases; bases with no gene match: 5. Germline CDR1 reads SGHTA; CDR2 reads FQGNSA. CDR3 length: 15 residues. The CDR3 region has the DNA TGTGCCAGCAGCTTCGACAGGGGGCCGAGTCAGCCCCAGCATTTT. Translated: CASSFDRGPSQPQHF. The entire variable domain, with the rest obtained from reference TRBV7-2 and TRBJ1-5, is as follows: GAGVSQSPSNKVTEKGKDVELRCDPISGHTALYWYRQSLGQGLEFLIYFQGNSAPDKSGLPSDRFSAERTGGSVSTLTIQRTQQEDSAVYLCASSFDRGPSQPQHFGDGTRLSIL.

The V call is TRBV11-2, the J call TRBJ1-4, with unresolved D. V was pared by 0 bases and J by 15 bases, with 20 bases between. This CDR3 region has 15 residues. The germline V gene has CDR1 SGHAT and CDR2 FQNNGV. The CDR3 DNA follows: TGTGCCAGCAGCTTAGATGTCACGCGGACCGACAAAATGTTTTTT. Translation gives CASSLDVTRTDKMFF.